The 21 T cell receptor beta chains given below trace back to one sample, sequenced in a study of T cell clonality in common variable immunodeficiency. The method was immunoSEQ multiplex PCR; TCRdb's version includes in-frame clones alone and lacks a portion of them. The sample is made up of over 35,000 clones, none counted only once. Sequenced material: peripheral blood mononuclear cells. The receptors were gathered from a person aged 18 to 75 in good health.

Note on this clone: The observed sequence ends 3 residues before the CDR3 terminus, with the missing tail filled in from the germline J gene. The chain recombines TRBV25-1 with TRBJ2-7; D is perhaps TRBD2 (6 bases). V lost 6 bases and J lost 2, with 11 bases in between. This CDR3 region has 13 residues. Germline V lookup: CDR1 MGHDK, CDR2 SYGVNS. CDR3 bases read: TGTGCCAGCAGCAGCGGGTTAACCTACGAG. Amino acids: CASSSGLTYE. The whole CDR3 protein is CASSSGLTYEQYF.

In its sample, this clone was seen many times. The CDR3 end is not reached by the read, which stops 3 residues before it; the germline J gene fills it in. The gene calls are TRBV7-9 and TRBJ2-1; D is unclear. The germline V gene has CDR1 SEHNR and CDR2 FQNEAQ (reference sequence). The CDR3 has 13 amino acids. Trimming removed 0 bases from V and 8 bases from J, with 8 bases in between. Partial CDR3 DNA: TGTGCCAGCAGCTTAGCCCCCGTAGATGAG. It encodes CASSLAPVDE. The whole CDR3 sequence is CASSLAPVDEQFF.

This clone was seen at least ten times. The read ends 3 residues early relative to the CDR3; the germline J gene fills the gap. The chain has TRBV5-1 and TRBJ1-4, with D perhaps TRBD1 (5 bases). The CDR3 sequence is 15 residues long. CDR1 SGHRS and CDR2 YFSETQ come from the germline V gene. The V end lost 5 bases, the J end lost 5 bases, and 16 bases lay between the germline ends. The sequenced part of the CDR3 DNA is TGCGCCAGCAGTACCTCGGGCAGGGTAAATGAAAAA. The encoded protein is CASSTSGRVNEK. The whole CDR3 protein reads CASSTSGRVNEKLFF.

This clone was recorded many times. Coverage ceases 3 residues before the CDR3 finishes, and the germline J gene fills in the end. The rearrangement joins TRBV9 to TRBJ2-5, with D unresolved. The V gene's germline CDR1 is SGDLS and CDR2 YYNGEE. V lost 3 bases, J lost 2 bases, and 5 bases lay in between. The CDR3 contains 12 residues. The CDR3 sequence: CASSATQETQYF. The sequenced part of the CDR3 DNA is TGTGCCAGCAGCGCCACACAAGAGACC.

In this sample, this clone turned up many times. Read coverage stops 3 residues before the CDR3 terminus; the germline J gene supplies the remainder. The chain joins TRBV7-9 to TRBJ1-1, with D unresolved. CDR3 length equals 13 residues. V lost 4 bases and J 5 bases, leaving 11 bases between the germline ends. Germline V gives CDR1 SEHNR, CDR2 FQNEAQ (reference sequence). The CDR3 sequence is CASSSTLGTEAFF. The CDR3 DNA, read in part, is TGTGCCAGCAGCTCGACCCTCGGGACTGAA. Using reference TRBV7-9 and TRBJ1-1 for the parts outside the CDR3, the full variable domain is DTGVSQNPRHKITKRGQNVTFRCDPISEHNRLYWYRQTLGQGPEFLTYFQNEAQLEKSRLLSDRFSAERPKGSFSTLEIQRTEQGDSAMYLCASSSTLGTEAFFGQGTRLTVV.

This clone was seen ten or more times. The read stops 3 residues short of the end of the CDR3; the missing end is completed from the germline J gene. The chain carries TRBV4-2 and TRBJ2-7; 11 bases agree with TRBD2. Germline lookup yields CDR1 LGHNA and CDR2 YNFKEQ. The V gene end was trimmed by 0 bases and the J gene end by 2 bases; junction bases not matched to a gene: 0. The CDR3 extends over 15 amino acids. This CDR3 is CASSQETSGAYEQYF. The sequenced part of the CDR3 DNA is TGTGCCAGCAGCCAAGAGACTAGCGGGGCCTACGAG.

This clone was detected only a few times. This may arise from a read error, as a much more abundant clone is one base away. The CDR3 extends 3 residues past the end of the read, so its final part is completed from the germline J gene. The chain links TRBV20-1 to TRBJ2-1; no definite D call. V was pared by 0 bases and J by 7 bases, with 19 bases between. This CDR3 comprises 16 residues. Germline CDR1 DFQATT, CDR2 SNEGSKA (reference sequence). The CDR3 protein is CSARDTDPALRNEQFF. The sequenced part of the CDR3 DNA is TGCAGTGCTAGAGATACAGACCCTGCCCTTAGGAATGAG.

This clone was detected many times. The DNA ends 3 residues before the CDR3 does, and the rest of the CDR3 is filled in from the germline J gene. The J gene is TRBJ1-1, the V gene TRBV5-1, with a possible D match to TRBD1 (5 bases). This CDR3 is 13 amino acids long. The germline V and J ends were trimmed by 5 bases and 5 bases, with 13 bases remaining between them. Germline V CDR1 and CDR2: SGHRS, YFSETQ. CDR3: CASRGPGGTEAFF. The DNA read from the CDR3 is TGCGCCAGCAGGGGACCCGGGGGGACTGAA.

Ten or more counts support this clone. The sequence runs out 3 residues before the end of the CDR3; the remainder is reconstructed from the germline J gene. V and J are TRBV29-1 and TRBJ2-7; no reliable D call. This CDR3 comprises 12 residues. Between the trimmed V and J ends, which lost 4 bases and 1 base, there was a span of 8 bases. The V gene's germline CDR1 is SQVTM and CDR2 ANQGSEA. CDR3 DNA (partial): TGCAGCGTTGTGGCGGCTTCCTACGAG. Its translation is CSVVAASYE. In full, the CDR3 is CSVVAASYEQYF.

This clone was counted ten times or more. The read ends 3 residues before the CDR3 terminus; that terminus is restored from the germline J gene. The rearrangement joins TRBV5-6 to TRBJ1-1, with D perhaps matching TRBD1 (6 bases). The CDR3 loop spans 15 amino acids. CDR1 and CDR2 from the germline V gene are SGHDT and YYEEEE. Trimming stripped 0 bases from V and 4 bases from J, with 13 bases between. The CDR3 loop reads CASSLVQGRGTEAFF. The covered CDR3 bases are TGTGCCAGCAGCTTGGTTCAGGGGAGAGGCACTGAA. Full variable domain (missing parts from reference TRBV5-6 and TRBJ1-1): DAGVTQSPTHLIKTRGQQVTLRCSPKSGHDTVSWYQQALGQGPQFIFQYYEEEERQRGNFPDRFSGHQFPNYSSELNVNALLLGDSALYLCASSLVQGRGTEAFFGQGTRLTVV.

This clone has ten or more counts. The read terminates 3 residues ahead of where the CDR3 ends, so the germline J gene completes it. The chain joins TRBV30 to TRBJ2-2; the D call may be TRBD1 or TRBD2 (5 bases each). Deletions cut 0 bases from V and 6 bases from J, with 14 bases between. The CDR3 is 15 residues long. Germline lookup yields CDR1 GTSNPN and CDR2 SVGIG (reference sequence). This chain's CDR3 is CAWSVYPRGAGELFF. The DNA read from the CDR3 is TGTGCCTGGAGTGTATATCCCAGAGGGGCCGGGGAG.

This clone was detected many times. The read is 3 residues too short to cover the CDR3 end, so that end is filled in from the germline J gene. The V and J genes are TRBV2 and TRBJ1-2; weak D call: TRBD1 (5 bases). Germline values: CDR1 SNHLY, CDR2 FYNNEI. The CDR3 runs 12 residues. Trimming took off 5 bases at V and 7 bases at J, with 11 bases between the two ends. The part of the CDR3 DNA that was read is TGTGCCAGCAGTCTACAGGAGTCTGGC. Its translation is CASSLQESG. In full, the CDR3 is CASSLQESGYTF.

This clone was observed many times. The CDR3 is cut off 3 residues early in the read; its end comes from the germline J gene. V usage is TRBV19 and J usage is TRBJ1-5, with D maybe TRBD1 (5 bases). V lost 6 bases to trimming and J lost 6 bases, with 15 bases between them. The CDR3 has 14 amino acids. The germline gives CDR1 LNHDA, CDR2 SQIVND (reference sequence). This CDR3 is CASREDKVFQPQHF. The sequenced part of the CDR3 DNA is TGTGCCAGTAGGGAGGACAAAGTATTTCAGCCC.

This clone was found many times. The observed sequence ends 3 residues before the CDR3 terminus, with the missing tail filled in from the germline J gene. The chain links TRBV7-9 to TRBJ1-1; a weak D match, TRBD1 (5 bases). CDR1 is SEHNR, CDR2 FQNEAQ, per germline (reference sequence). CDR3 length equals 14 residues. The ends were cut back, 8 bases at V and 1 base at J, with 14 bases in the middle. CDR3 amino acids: CASALGAGNTEAFF. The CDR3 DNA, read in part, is TGTGCCAGCGCCTTAGGGGCCGGGAACACTGAA. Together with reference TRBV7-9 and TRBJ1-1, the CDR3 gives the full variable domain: DTGVSQNPRHKITKRGQNVTFRCDPISEHNRLYWYRQTLGQGPEFLTYFQNEAQLEKSRLLSDRFSAERPKGSFSTLEIQRTEQGDSAMYLCASALGAGNTEAFFGQGTRLTVV.

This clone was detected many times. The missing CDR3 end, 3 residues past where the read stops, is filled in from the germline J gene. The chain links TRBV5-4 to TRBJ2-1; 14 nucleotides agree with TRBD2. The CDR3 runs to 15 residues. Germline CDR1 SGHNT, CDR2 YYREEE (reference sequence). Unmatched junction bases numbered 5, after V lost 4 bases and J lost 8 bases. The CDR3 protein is CASSRLAGGRHEQFF. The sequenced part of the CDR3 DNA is TGTGCCAGCAGCCGACTAGCGGGGGGGCGGCATGAG.

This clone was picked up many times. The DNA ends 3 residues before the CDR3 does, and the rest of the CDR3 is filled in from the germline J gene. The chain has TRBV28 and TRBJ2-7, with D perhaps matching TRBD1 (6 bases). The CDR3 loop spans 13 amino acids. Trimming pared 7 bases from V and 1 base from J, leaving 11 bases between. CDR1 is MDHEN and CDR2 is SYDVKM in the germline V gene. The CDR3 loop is CASISTGSYEQYF. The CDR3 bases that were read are TGTGCCAGCATATCGACAGGTTCCTACGAG.

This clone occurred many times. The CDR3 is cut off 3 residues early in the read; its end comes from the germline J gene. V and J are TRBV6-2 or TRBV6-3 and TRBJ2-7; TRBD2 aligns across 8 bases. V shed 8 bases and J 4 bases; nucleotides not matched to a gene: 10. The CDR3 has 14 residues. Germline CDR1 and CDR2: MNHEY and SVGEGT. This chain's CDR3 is CASSREGFGYEQYF. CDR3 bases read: TGTGCCAGCTCACGGGAGGGGTTCGGGTACGAG.

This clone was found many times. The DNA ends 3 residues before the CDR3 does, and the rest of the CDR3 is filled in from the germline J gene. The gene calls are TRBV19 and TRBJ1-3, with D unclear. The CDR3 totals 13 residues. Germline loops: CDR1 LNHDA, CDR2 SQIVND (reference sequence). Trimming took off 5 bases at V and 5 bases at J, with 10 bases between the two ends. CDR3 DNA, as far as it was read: TGTGCCAGTAGTCCCCGCGGTAGAAACACC. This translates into CASSPRGRNT. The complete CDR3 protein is CASSPRGRNTIYF. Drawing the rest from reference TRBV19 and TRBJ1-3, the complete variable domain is DGGITQSPKYLFRKEGQNVTLSCEQNLNHDAMYWYRQDPGQGLRLIYYSQIVNDFQKGDIAEGYSVSREKKESFPLTVTSAQKNPTAFYLCASSPRGRNTIYFGEGSWLTVV.

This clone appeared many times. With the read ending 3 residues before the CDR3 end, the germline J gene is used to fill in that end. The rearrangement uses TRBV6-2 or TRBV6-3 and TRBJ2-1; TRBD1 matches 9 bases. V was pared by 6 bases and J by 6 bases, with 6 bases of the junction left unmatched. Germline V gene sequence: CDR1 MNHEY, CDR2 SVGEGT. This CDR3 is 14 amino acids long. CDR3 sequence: CASRRTGEINEQFF. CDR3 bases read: TGTGCCAGCAGACGGACAGGGGAAATCAATGAG.

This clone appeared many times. The sequenced CDR3 bases are TGTGCCAGTAGTATACAAGGGTCAGGGACAGTTACAGATACG. Translating gives CASSIQGSGTVTDT. The CDR3 as a whole reads CASSIQGSGTVTDTQYF. The chain links TRBV19 to TRBJ2-3, with 7 bases aligning to TRBD1. The CDR3 is cut off 3 residues early in the read; its end comes from the germline J gene. The trim removed 2 bases at V and 3 bases at J, leaving 11 bases unmatched. This CDR3 is built from 17 residues. The germline V gene has CDR1 LNHDA and CDR2 SQIVND (reference sequence).

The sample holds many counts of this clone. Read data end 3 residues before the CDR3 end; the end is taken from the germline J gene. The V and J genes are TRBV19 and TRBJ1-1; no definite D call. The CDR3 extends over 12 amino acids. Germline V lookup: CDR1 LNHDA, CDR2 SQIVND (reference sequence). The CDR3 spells CASSLFGEEAFF. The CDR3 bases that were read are TGTGCCAGTAGTCTATTCGGGGAGGAA.